Listed below are T cell receptor beta chains from one sample, sequenced in a study of cytomegalovirus exposure and HLA in healthy donors. Profiling relied on immunoSEQ multiplex PCR, and the TCRdb table lists in-frame clones only, not all of them. The sample includes around 140,000 clones, over 75% of them seen just once. The sequencing sample was made of PBMCs. The receptors derive from a woman aged 25-40 years in good health and CMV-seronegative. The CDR3 runs from the conserved cysteine through the conserved F or W. Fields, in order: CDR3 length, V gene, J gene, CDR3 protein.

16,TRBV4-2,TRBJ2-2,CASSQGTGGQVGELFF
16,TRBV9,TRBJ2-4,CASSVMAGLAKNIQYF
16,TRBV9,TRBJ2-1,CASSVRSGSSYNEQFF
14,TRBV30,TRBJ2-3,CAWSRGQHTDTQYF
14,TRBV28,TRBJ1-1,CASSSGQGSTEAFF
16,TRBV19,TRBJ1-5,CASSPRDRGVGQPQHF
13,TRBV19,TRBJ1-1,CASSSTGETEAFF
15,TRBV5-4,TRBJ2-5,CASSADQGAEETQYF
14,TRBV5-1,TRBJ1-3,CASSFVSRVDTIYF
13,TRBV5-1,TRBJ1-1,CASRGGMNTEAFF
16,TRBV9,TRBJ1-6,CASSGPPGQDNSPLHF
18,TRBV2,TRBJ1-4,CASGPTGGAPTTNEKLFF
14,TRBV5-1,TRBJ1-1,CASSFAGTNTEAFF
16,TRBV4-1,TRBJ1-6,CASSQEGGQVGSPLHF
18,TRBV5-1,TRBJ1-4,CASSLAATRGNLNEKLFF
17,TRBV2,TRBJ2-2,CASSEGRGYLNTGELFF
12,TRBV29-1,TRBJ2-5,CSVYRVRETQYF
14,TRBV5-1,TRBJ1-1,CASSPGHSNTEAFF
15,TRBV7-6,TRBJ2-2,CASSFLGQGTGELFF
16,TRBV19,TRBJ2-7,CASSAKGDRGSYEQYF
15,TRBV7-3,TRBJ1-1,CASSPGGHPNTEAFF
16,TRBV4-3,TRBJ2-1,CASSQGLAGDYNEQFF
13,TRBV18,TRBJ2-1,CASSPRGFNEQFF